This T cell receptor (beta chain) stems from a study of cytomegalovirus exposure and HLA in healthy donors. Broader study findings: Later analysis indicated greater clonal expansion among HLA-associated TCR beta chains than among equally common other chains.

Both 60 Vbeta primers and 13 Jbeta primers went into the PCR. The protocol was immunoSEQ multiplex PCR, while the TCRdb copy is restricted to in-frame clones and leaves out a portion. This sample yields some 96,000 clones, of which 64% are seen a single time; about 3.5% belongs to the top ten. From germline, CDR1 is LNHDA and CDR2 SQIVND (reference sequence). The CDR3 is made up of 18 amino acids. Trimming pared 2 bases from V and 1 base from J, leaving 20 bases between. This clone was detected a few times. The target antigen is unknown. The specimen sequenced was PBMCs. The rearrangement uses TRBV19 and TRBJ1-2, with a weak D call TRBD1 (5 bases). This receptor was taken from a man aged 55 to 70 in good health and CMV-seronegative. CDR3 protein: CASSISPPSGAHNYGYTF. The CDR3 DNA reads TGTGCCAGTAGTATATCCCCCCCGAGCGGGGCTCATAACTATGGCTACACCTTC.